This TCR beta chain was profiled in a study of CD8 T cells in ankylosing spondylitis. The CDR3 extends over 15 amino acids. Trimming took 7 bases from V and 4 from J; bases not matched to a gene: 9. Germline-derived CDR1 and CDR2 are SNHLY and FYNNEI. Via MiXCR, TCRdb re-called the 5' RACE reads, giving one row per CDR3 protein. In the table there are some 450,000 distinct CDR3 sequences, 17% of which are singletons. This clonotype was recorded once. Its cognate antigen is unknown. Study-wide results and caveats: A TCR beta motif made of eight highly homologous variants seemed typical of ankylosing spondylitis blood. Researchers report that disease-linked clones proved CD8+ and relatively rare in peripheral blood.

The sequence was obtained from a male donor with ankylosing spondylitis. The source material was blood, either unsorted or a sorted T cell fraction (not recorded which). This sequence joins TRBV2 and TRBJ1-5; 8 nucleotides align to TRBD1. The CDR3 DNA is TGTGCCAGCACCGTAGGGACAGGTGGAAATCAGCCCCAGCATTTT. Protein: CASTVGTGGNQPQHF.